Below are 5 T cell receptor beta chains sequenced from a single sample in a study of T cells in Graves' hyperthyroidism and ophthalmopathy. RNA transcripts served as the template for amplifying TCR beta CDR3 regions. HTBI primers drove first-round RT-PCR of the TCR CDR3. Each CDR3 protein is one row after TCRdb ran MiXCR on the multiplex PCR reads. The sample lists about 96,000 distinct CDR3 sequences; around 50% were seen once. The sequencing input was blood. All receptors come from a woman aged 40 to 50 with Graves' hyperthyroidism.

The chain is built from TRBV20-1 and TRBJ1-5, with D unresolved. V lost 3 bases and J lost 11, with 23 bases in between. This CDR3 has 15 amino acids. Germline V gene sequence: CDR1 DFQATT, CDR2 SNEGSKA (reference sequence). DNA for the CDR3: TGCAGTGCTAGTATAGCGAGAGCGTATGAAGAGACCCAGCATTTT. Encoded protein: CSASIARAYEETQHF.

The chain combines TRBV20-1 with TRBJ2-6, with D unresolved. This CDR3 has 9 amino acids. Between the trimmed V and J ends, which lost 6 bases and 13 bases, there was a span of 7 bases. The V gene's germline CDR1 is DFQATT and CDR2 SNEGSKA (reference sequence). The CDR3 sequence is CSAAQVLTF. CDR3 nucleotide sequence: TGCAGTGCGGCCCAGGTCCTGACTTTC.

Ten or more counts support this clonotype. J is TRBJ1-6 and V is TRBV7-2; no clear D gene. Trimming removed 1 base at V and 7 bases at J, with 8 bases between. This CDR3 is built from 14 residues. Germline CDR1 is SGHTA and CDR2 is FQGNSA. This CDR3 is CASSLVSSNSPLHF. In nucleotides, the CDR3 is TGTGCCAGCAGCTTAGTATCCAGCAATTCACCCCTCCACTTT.

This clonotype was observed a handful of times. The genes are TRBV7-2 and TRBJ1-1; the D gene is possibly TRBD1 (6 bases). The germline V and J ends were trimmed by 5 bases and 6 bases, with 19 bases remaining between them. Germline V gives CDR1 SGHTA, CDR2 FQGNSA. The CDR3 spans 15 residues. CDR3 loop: CASSPPPGQSAEAFF. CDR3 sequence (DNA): TGTGCCAGCAGCCCCCCGCCGGGACAATCGGCTGAAGCTTTCTTT. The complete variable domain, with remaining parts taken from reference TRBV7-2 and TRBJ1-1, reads GAGVSQSPSNKVTEKGKDVELRCDPISGHTALYWYRQSLGQGLEFLIYFQGNSAPDKSGLPSDRFSAERTGGSVSTLTIQRTQQEDSAVYLCASSPPPGQSAEAFFGQGTRLTVV.

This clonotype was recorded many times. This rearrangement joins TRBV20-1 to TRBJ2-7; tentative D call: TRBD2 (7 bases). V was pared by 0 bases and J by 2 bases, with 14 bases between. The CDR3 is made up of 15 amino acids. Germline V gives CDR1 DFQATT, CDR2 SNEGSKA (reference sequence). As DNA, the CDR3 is TGCAGTGCTAGAGATCCTGGGGGGGCAACCTACGAGCAGTACTTC. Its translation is CSARDPGGATYEQYF.